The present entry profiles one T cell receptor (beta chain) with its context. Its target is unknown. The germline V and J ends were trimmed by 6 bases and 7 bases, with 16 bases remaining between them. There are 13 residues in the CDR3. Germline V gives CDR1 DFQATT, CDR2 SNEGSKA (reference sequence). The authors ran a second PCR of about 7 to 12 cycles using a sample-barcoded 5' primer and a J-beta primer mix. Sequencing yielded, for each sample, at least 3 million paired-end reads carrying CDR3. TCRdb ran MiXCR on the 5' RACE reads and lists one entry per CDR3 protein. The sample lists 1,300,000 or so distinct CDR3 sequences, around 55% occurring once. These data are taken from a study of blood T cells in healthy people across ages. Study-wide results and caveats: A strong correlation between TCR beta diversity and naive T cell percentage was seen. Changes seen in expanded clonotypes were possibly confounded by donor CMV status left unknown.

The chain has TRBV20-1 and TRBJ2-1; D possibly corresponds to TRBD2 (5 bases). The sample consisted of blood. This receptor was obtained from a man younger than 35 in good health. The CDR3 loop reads CSAPPPGSNEQFF. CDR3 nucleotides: TGCAGTGCCCCCCCCCCGGGGTCAAATGAGCAGTTCTTC.